This record concerns one T cell receptor (beta chain) sequence. The antigen is not known. The sample belongs to a study of glioma-infiltrating T cells. General study results and limits: Tissue-blood divergence was below expectation in non-neoplastic patients, above in gliomas.

Trimming removed 5 bases from V and 4 bases from J; junction bases left unmatched: 9. Germline CDR1 reads LNHDA; CDR2 reads SQIVND (reference sequence). The CDR3 is made up of 15 amino acids. The iRepertoire nested amplicon-rescue multiplex PCR amplified TCR alpha and beta CDR3s from RNA. One-step reverse transcription and amplification started from about 100-400 ng of tissue mRNA or PBMC total RNA. Each CDR3 protein gets one entry after TCRdb re-called the multiplex PCR reads with MiXCR. This table holds about 190,000 distinct CDR3 sequences, more than 30% found once. The chain combines TRBV19 with TRBJ2-5; 8 bases match TRBD1. Sequencing input: glioma tissue, nonneoplastic brain tissue, or PBMCs (not recorded which). The sequence derives from a human donor with low-grade glioma or glioblastoma, undergoing nonglioma brain surgery, or in good health (not recorded which). The CDR3 spells CASSFGPGGGETQYF. The CDR3 nucleotides read TGTGCCAGTAGTTTTGGGCCAGGGGGCGGAGAGACCCAGTACTTC.